The rows below give T cell receptor beta chains drawn from one sample of a study of cytomegalovirus exposure and HLA in healthy donors. The method was immunoSEQ multiplex PCR; TCRdb's version includes in-frame clones alone and lacks a portion of them. The data contain some 150,000 clones, 84% of them singletons. Sequences were obtained from PBMCs. These TCRs come from a boy aged 2-15 years in good health and CMV-seronegative. Both conserved end residues are part of each CDR3. D genes are given only for firm matches. Rows may omit the clone size; those that give it use once, few, many or a size class.

cdr3_aa,cdr3_nt,cdr3_length,v_call,j_call,d_call,clone_size
CASRSGRGVRTGGNSGNTIYF,TGTGCCAGTAGGTCTGGTCGGGGAGTTAGGACAGGGGGTAACTCTGGAAACACCATATATTTT,21,TRBV19,TRBJ1-3,TRBD1,.
CARTGNYGYTF,TGTGCCAGAACAGGGAACTATGGCTACACCTTC,11,TRBV5-3,TRBJ1-2,.,.
CASTRMGFNTGELFF,TGTGCCAGCACCCGGATGGGCTTCAACACCGGGGAGCTGTTTTTT,15,TRBV7-9,TRBJ2-2,.,.
CASSRHPGGLGNQPQHF,TGTGCCAGCAGCCGACATCCAGGGGGTCTGGGCAATCAGCCCCAGCATTTT,17,TRBV7-8,TRBJ1-5,TRBD1,.
CASSPESTGADGYTF,TGCGCCAGCAGCCCGGAATCGACAGGGGCGGATGGCTACACCTTC,15,TRBV5-1,TRBJ1-2,TRBD1,.
CASHRDRGYEQYF,TGCGCCAGCCACCGGGACAGGGGTTACGAGCAGTACTTC,13,TRBV5-1,TRBJ2-7,TRBD1,.
CASSFRTGGEQFF,TGTGCCAGCAGTTTTAGGACAGGGGGTGAGCAGTTCTTC,13,TRBV2,TRBJ2-1,TRBD1,.
CASSPQGKYGYTF,TGTGCCAGCTCACCCCAGGGGAAATATGGCTACACCTTC,13,TRBV18,TRBJ1-2,.,.
CASSPGTGFPGELFF,TGTGCCAGCAGCCCAGGGACAGGGTTTCCCGGGGAGCTGTTTTTT,15,TRBV27,TRBJ2-2,TRBD1,.
CASSYFRLAFTYEQYF,TGTGCCAGCAGTTATTTCCGACTAGCCTTTACCTACGAGCAGTACTTC,16,TRBV28,TRBJ2-7,TRBD2,.
CAWTLGLAEMQFF,TGTGCCTGGACCCTTGGACTAGCGGAAATGCAGTTCTTC,13,TRBV30,TRBJ2-1,TRBD2,.
CASINWAGDYEQYF,TGTGCCAGCATCAATTGGGCGGGAGACTACGAGCAGTACTTC,14,TRBV28,TRBJ2-7,TRBD2,.
CASSHTQGESTKQYF,TGTGCCAGCTCACACACTCAGGGGGAATCGACTAAGCAGTACTTC,15,TRBV10-3,TRBJ2-7,TRBD1,.
CAWGDRGAHYGYTF,TGTGCCTGGGGGGACAGGGGGGCACACTATGGCTACACCTTC,14,TRBV30,TRBJ1-2,TRBD1,.
CASSIGDRGLTKNIQYF,TGTGCCAGTAGTATAGGTGACAGGGGTTTGACCAAAAACATTCAGTACTTC,17,TRBV19,TRBJ2-4,TRBD1,.
CASGLEGGPINEQFF,TGTGCCAGTGGCCTCGAGGGGGGGCCGATCAATGAGCAGTTCTTC,15,TRBV2,TRBJ2-1,.,once
CAWFSTGFITNYGYTF,TGTGCCTGGTTTAGTACAGGGTTTATAACAAACTATGGCTACACCTTC,16,TRBV30,TRBJ1-2,.,.
CASSDGSGTGATQYF,TGTGCCAGCAGTGATGGCTCAGGGACGGGAGCTACGCAGTATTTT,15,TRBV25-1,TRBJ2-3,.,few
CASAGTSVGGPQHF,TGTGCCAGTGCCGGGACATCGGTCGGAGGGCCCCAGCATTTT,14,TRBV19,TRBJ1-5,.,.
CASSFWDRGTEAFF,TGTGCCAGCAGCTTTTGGGACAGGGGCACTGAAGCTTTCTTT,14,TRBV7-9,TRBJ1-1,TRBD1,.
CAIDRGHTEAFF,TGTGCCATCGACAGGGGCCACACTGAAGCTTTCTTT,12,TRBV7-9,TRBJ1-1,TRBD1,.
CASSIQDGNTIYF,TGTGCCAGTAGTATCCAGGATGGAAACACCATATATTTT,13,TRBV19,TRBJ1-3,.,once
CASKEKNSPLHF,TGTGCCAGTAAGGAGAAAAATTCACCCCTCCACTTT,12,TRBV19,TRBJ1-6,.,.
CASIGQGGLYTEAFF,TGTGCCAGTATTGGGCAGGGGGGATTGTACACTGAAGCTTTCTTT,15,TRBV19,TRBJ1-1,TRBD1,.
CASSLFPGQNNYGYTF,TGCGCCAGCAGCTTGTTCCCAGGGCAGAATAACTATGGCTACACCTTC,16,TRBV5-1,TRBJ1-2,.,.
CSVALQGWSHIQYF,TGCAGCGTTGCTTTACAGGGTTGGAGTCACATTCAGTACTTC,14,TRBV29-1,TRBJ2-4,.,.
CASRLDRGNSPLHF,TGTGCCAGCAGGCTGGACAGGGGGAATTCACCCCTCCACTTT,14,TRBV6-5,TRBJ1-6,TRBD1,.
CASSSQSGNSYEQYF,TGTGCCAGCAGCTCACAAAGCGGAAACTCCTACGAGCAGTACTTC,15,TRBV7-9,TRBJ2-7,.,.
CASSKRGPRQGVSGANVLTF,TGTGCCAGCAGCAAAAGAGGGCCGCGACAGGGGGTGTCTGGGGCCAACGTCCTGACTTTC,20,TRBV21-1,TRBJ2-6,.,.
CAWSRGNSGANVLTF,TGTGCCTGGAGTCGGGGGAACTCTGGGGCCAACGTCCTGACTTTC,15,TRBV30,TRBJ2-6,.,.
CASSLALRGGNTIYF,TGTGCCAGCAGCTTGGCCCTGCGGGGAGGAAACACCATATATTTT,15,TRBV5-6,TRBJ1-3,.,few
CASRSNLILTDTQYF,TGTGCCAGCAGATCGAACCTAATACTCACAGATACGCAGTATTTT,15,TRBV27,TRBJ2-3,.,.
CASSGLAGGNTGELFF,TGTGCCAGCAGTGGTTTAGCGGGGGGAAACACCGGGGAGCTGTTTTTT,16,TRBV6-1,TRBJ2-2,TRBD2,.
CASSSTSGSVEQFF,TGTGCCAGCAGCTCGACTAGCGGGAGTGTTGAGCAGTTCTTC,14,TRBV5-4,TRBJ2-1,TRBD2,few
CASSLGGGLSNQPQHF,TGTGCCAGCAGCTTAGGGGGGGGACTGAGCAATCAGCCCCAGCATTTT,16,TRBV7-9,TRBJ1-5,.,.
CASLQGGPDYEQYF,TGTGCCAGCCTACAGGGAGGGCCTGATTACGAGCAGTACTTC,14,TRBV6-7,TRBJ2-7,.,few
CASSSQTGWGTDTQYF,TGTGCCAGCAGCTCCCAGACAGGGTGGGGCACAGATACGCAGTATTTT,16,TRBV4-2,TRBJ2-3,TRBD1,.
CASSQGLVGEGAYEQYF,TGCGCCAGCAGCCAAGGTTTAGTCGGGGAGGGTGCCTACGAGCAGTACTTC,17,TRBV4-1,TRBJ2-7,TRBD2,.
CATSRDAGARQPQHF,TGTGCCACCAGCAGAGATGCAGGGGCCCGACAGCCCCAGCATTTT,15,TRBV15,TRBJ1-5,.,once
CASSPRKIGTARYEQYF,TGTGCCAGCAGTCCAAGAAAAATCGGGACAGCGCGCTACGAGCAGTACTTC,17,TRBV27,TRBJ2-7,TRBD1,.
CASSLHLASYNEQFF,TGTGCCAGCAGCTTACACCTAGCGTCCTACAATGAGCAGTTCTTC,15,TRBV7-2,TRBJ2-1,.,few
CASSRLERGYTGELFF,TGTGCCAGCAGTCGACTCGAGCGGGGATACACCGGGGAGCTGTTTTTT,16,TRBV6-6,TRBJ2-2,TRBD2,.
CASSASEQGVYEQYF,TGTGCCAGCAGCGCCTCCGAGCAGGGGGTATACGAGCAGTACTTC,15,TRBV5-4,TRBJ2-7,TRBD1,.
CASSLWAGQETQYF,TGTGCCAGCAGCTTGTGGGCAGGGCAAGAGACCCAGTACTTC,14,TRBV5-4,TRBJ2-5,.,.
CATSRDFGDTEAFF,TGTGCCACCAGCAGAGATTTCGGGGACACTGAAGCTTTCTTT,14,TRBV15,TRBJ1-1,.,.
CASRRRGVGAFF,TGTGCCAGCAGGAGACGGGGGGTGGGAGCTTTCTTT,12,TRBV7-9,TRBJ1-1,.,.